This TCR beta chain was sequenced during a study of blood T cell repertoires in COVID-19. Across the study: There were acute and convalescent COVID-19 samples, and they came from the United States, Italy and Spain. PBMCs, B-cell-depleted T cells, or T cells were the source of the cDNA or gDNA that made up the material.

The protocol was immunoSEQ multiplex PCR, while the TCRdb copy is restricted to in-frame clones and leaves out a portion. The sample shows some 150,000 clones, over 65% of them seen only once. The V and J ends lost 9 bases and 4 bases, in that order; junction bases with no gene match: 4. CDR1 MDHEN and CDR2 SYDVKM come from the germline V gene. This CDR3 has 13 residues. This rearrangement joins TRBV28 to TRBJ1-2, with 11 positions matching TRBD1. This TCR was sampled from a woman between 45 and 60 years old who had recovered from COVID-19. Sequenced: PBMCs or T cells enriched from blood (not recorded which). CDR3 DNA: TGTGCCAGTGGGACAGGGGGAACCTATGGCTACACCTTC. Translation: CASGTGGTYGYTF.